This entry lists 6 T cell receptor beta chains sequenced from one sample in a study of CD8+ T cells in alopecia areata. RNA extraction was followed by reverse transcription into cDNA, which acted as the sequencing template. Assay: immunoSEQ multiplex PCR; the TCRdb copy retains only in-frame clones and omits some. The profile shows fewer than 100,000 clones, about 64% of them singletons. Documented treatment: oral pan-JAK inhibitor, 5-10 mg twice daily. The source was CD8+ T cells sorted from blood, collected at week 4, from a patient treated with tofacitinib. These receptors originate from a human donor with alopecia areata.

This clone was picked up a small number of times. The chain joins TRBV5-1 to TRBJ2-1, with a tentative D call TRBD1 (5 bases). The CDR3 is 18 amino acids. Germline V gene lookup returns CDR1 SGHRS and CDR2 YFSETQ. The ends were cut back, 0 bases at V and 4 bases at J, with 20 bases in the middle. Here the CDR3 DNA reads TGCGCCAGCAGCTTGGCCAAGTTTCAAGGCGACAGTTACAATGAGCAGTTCTTC. It translates to CASSLAKFQGDSYNEQFF.

The CDR3 DNA sequence: TGTGCCAGCAGCTTGGCGCCCGGGACCCAGAACACCGGGGAGCTGTTTTTT. This encodes CASSLAPGTQNTGELFF. V gene TRBV5-7 combines with J gene TRBJ2-2; the D gene could be TRBD1 or TRBD2 (5 bases each). TRBV5-7 is placed among ORFs of uncertain function. CDR3 size: 17 residues. The V and J ends lost 0 bases and 1 base respectively, with 13 bases between them.

This chain links TRBV27 with TRBJ2-1; D unclear. Trimming cost V 0 bases and J 5 bases, with 8 bases left between them. The CDR3 has 14 residues. Germline CDR1 reads MNHEY; CDR2 reads SMNVEV (reference sequence). In DNA form, the CDR3 reads TGTGCCAGCAGTTTATCGGGCATGAACAATGAGCAGTTCTTC. It is translated as CASSLSGMNNEQFF.

This clone came up a few times. This chain links TRBV29-1 with TRBJ1-1; D uncertain. V was pared by 2 bases and J by 10 bases, with 14 bases between. Germline CDR1 and CDR2: SQVTM and ANQGSEA. The CDR3 has 12 amino acids. For the CDR3, the DNA is TGCAGCGTTGAAACTAGAGACCGTTCAGCTTTCTTT. Amino acid sequence: CSVETRDRSAFF.

The V and J genes are TRBV6-6 and TRBJ2-1; 7 bases agree with TRBD2. Per germline, CDR1 MNHNY and CDR2 SVGAGI (reference sequence). This CDR3 is built from 16 residues. After removal of 7 bases from V and 8 bases from J, the junction contained 17 bases not matched to a gene. The CDR3: CASINTGVAGADEQFF. CDR3 DNA sequence: TGTGCCAGCATCAATACGGGGGTAGCGGGTGCAGATGAGCAGTTCTTC.

The table lists this clone with a few counts. V is TRBV30 and J is TRBJ2-7; the match to TRBD2 covers 13 bases. The CDR3 contains 14 residues. Germline V gene data show CDR1 as GTSNPN and CDR2 as SVGIG (reference sequence). The trim removed 6 bases at V and 5 bases at J, leaving 7 bases unmatched. The CDR3 DNA reads TGTGCCTGTTCCGGGACTAGCGGGAAAGACGAGCAGTACTTC. Translating it yields CACSGTSGKDEQYF.